This entry lists 8 T cell receptor beta chains sequenced from one sample in a study of immune evolution from preneoplasia to lung adenocarcinoma. Produced via immunoSEQ multiplex PCR; TCRdb's table is partial and in-frame only. The sample records more than 6,500 clones, 78% being singletons. The specimen was FFPE minimally invasive lung adenocarcinoma tissue. Receptors originate from a donor aged 70 or older with lung adenocarcinoma.

J is TRBJ2-7 and V is TRBV27; 7 nucleotides align to TRBD2. The CDR3 runs 14 residues. Trimming removed 2 bases from V and 7 bases from J; junction bases left unmatched: 8. Germline loops: CDR1 MNHEY, CDR2 SMNVEV (reference sequence). The CDR3 DNA reads as TGTGCCAGCAGTTTACGGGAGGCCCTGGGGGAGCAGTACTTC. It is translated as CASSLREALGEQYF.

This sequence joins TRBV18 and TRBJ2-7; D gene ambiguous. Germline V CDR1 and CDR2: KGHSH, LQKENI. V was shortened by 1 base and J by 3 bases, with 13 bases between the two germline ends. There are 15 residues in the CDR3. The CDR3 loop reads CASSPRGWSHYEQYF. The CDR3 DNA is TGTGCCAGCTCACCACGTGGGTGGTCGCACTACGAGCAGTACTTC.

This clone was observed a single time. The chain combines TRBV5-1 with TRBJ2-7, with D possibly matching TRBD2 (6 bases). This CDR3 region has 14 residues. With 2 bases removed from V and 3 bases from J, the gap between germline ends came to 12 bases. Germline V CDR1 and CDR2: SGHRS, YFSETQ. CDR3 amino acids: CASSLGGWGYEQYF. DNA of the CDR3: TGCGCCAGCAGCTTAGGAGGGTGGGGCTACGAGCAGTACTTC.

The chain employs TRBV28 and TRBJ2-2; TRBD1 agrees at 10 bases. Unmatched junction bases numbered 6, after V lost 5 bases and J lost 6 bases. Germline V gene lookup returns CDR1 MDHEN and CDR2 SYDVKM. This CDR3 contains 15 residues. CDR3 nucleotides: TGTGCCAGCAGTCCTCCGACAGGGGGCCCCGGGGAGCTGTTTTTT. It yields the protein CASSPPTGGPGELFF.

The rearrangement links TRBV5-4 to TRBJ2-3; TRBD1 matches at 11 bases. The CDR3 covers 15 residues. The germline V gene encodes CDR1 SGHNT and CDR2 YYREEE (reference sequence). Germline trimming cut 4 bases from V and 4 bases from J; bases unmatched to any gene: 5. CDR3 region: CASSERTGGPDTQYF. The CDR3 coding sequence is TGTGCCAGCAGCGAGCGGACAGGGGGCCCAGATACGCAGTATTTT.

The rearrangement uses TRBV2 and TRBJ2-1; 9 bases are shared with TRBD2. The CDR3 sequence is 15 residues long. V lost 2 bases to trimming and J lost 5 bases; unmatched junction nucleotides: 4. Germline CDR1 reads SNHLY; CDR2 reads FYNNEI. DNA of the CDR3: TGTGCCAGCAGTGAACTAGCGGGGCTAGACAATGAGCAGTTCTTC. Its protein is CASSELAGLDNEQFF.

The chain recombines TRBV4-1 with TRBJ2-7, with D perhaps TRBD1 (5 bases). The germline V gene has CDR1 MGHRA and CDR2 YSYEKL. The CDR3 consists of 15 residues. V lost 0 bases, J lost 6 bases, and 15 bases lay in between. The CDR3 sequence is CASSQDLWGVGEQYF. CDR3 nucleotides: TGCGCCAGCAGCCAAGATCTCTGGGGCGTCGGCGAGCAGTACTTC.

The V call is TRBV11-2, the J call TRBJ2-3; D remains ambiguous. V shed 2 bases and J shed 3 bases, with 9 bases lying between them. This CDR3 has 14 residues. In germline, CDR1 is SGHAT, CDR2 FQNNGV. The CDR3 loop is CASSLHQYTDTQYF. The CDR3 nucleotides read TGTGCCAGCAGCTTACACCAATATACAGATACGCAGTATTTT. The complete variable domain, with remaining parts taken from reference TRBV11-2 and TRBJ2-3, reads EAGVAQSPRYKIIEKRQSVAFWCNPISGHATLYWYQQILGQGPKLLIQFQNNGVVDDSQLPKDRFSAERLKGVDSTLKIQPAKLEDSAVYLCASSLHQYTDTQYFGPGTRLTVL.